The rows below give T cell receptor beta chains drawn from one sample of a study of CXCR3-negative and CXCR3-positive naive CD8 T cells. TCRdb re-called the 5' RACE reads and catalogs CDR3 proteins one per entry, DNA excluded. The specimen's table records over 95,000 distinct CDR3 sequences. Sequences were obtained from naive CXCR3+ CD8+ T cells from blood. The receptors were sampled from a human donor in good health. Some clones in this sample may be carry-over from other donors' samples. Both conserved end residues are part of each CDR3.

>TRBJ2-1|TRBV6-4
CASSDSAGDFSYNEQFF
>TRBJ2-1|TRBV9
CASSVWTSGVEGEQFF
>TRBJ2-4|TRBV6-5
CASSYADRAQDIQYF
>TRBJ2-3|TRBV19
CASSIVRPDTQYF
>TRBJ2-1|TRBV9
CASSVAPGLAGGGSYNEQFF
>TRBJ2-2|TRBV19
CASSIGVKVNTGELFF
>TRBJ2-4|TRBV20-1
CSARVWSGGNIQYF
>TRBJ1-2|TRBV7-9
CASSLAANYGYTF
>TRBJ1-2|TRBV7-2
CASSLASTDYGYTF
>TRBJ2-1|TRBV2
CASSYVGIGYRNEQFF
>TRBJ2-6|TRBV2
CAYAAGSGANVLTF
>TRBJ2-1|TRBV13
CASSSPLRQSSYNEQFF
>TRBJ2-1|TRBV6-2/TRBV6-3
CASSQLPFGTAVEQFF
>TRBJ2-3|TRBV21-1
CASSFPSGRTDTQYF
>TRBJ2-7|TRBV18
CASSLPSTGKYEQYF
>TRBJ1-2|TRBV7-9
CASTDGANYGYTF
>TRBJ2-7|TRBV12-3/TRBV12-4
CASSPRVGEQYF
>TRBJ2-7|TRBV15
CATSRVRLTPADLNYEQYF
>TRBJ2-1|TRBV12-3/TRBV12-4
CASNQGGPYNEQFF
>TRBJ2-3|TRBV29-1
CSVEDRVLAGGPPDTQYF
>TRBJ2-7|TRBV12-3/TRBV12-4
CASRGLAGGYEQYF
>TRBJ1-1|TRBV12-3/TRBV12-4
CASSLVAGRTEAFF
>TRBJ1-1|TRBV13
CASSPQGREAFF
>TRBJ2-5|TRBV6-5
CASSYDTGRETQYF
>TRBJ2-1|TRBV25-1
CASSEYTSYNEQFF
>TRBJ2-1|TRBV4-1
CASSPRVLNEQFF
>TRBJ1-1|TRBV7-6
CASSPGTGFPLTEAFF
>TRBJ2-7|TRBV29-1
CSAQEAHEQYF
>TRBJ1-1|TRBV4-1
CASSQQGTGTEAFF
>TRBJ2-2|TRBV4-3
CASSQDSAAGELFF
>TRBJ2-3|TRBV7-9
CASSSATSGSPDTQYF
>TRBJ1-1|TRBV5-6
CASSLAGLGTEAFF
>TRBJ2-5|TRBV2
CASRRRTSGETQYF
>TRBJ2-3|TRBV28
CASSYRQGGPPDTQYF
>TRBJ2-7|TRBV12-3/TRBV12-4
CASSFCVTGSGCEQYF
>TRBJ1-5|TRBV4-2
CASSQGQGNQPQHF
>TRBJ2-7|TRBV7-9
CASSLVIGVSYEQYF
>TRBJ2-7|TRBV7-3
CASSLDRFYEQYF
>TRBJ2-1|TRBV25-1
CASAVGPEYNEQFF
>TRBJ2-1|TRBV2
CASLGGVNEQFF
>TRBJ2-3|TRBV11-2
CASSSTLVDTQYF
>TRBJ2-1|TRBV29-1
CSVETGLLVQFF
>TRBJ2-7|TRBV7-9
CASTSDRSSYEQYF
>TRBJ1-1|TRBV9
CASSVRPSGQGPTEAFF
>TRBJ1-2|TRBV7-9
CASSLIPAGGYGYTF
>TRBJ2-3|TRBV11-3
CASSFTGTSTDTQYF
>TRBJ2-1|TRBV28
CASSLYASGYNEQFF
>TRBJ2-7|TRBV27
CASSLSDFQLHEQYF
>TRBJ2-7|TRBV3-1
CASSHRTTGLAYEQYF
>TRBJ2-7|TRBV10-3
CAIRGDGSYEQYF
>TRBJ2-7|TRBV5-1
CASSPPGQKYEQYF
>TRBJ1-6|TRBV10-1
CASSELGDNSPLHF
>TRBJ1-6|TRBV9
CASSVVDNSPLHF